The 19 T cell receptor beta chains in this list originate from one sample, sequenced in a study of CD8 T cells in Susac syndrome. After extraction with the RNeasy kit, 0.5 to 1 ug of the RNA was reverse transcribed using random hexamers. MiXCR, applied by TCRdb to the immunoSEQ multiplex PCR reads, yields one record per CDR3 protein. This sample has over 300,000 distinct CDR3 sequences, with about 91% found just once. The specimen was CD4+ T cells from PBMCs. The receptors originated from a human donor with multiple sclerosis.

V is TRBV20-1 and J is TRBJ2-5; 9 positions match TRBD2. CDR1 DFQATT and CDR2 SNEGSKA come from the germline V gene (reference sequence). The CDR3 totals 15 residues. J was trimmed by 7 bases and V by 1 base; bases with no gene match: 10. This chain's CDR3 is CSARAPSGALRTQYF. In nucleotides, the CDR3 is TGCAGTGCTAGAGCTCCTAGCGGGGCCCTCAGGACCCAGTACTTC.

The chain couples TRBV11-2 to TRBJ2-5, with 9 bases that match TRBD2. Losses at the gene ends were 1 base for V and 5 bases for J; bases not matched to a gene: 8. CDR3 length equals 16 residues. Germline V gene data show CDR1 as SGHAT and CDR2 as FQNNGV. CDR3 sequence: CASSLGAAGGPETQYF. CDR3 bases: TGTGCCAGCAGCTTAGGGGCGGCGGGAGGGCCGGAGACCCAGTACTTC.

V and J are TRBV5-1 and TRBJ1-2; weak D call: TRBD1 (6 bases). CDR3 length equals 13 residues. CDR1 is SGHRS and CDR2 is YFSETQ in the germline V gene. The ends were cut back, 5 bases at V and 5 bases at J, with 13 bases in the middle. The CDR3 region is CASSLFQGYGYTF. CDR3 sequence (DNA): TGCGCCAGCAGTCTTTTTCAGGGGTATGGCTACACCTTC. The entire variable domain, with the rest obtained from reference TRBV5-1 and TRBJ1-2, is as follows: KAGVTQTPRYLIKTRGQQVTLSCSPISGHRSVSWYQQTPGQGLQFLFEYFSETQRNKGNFPGRFSGRQFSNSRSEMNVSTLELGDSALYLCASSLFQGYGYTFGSGTRLTVV.

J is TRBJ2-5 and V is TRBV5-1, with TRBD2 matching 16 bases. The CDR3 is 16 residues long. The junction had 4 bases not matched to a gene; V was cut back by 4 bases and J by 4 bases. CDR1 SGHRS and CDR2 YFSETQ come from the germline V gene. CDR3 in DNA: TGCGCCAGCAGCCCCGGGACTAGCGGGGGGGCAGAGACCCAGTACTTC. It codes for CASSPGTSGGAETQYF.

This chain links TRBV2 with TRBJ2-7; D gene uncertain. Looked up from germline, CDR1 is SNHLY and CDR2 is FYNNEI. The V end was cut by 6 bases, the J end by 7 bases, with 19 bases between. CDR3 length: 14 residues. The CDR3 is CASSERWARREQYF. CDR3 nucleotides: TGTGCCAGCAGCGAGCGTTGGGCCCGTAGGGAGCAGTACTTC. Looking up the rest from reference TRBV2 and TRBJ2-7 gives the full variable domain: EPEVTQTPSHQVTQMGQEVILRCVPISNHLYFYWYRQILGQKVEFLVSFYNNEISEKSEIFDDQFSVERPDGSNFTLKIRSTKLEDSAMYFCASSERWARREQYFGPGTRLTVT.

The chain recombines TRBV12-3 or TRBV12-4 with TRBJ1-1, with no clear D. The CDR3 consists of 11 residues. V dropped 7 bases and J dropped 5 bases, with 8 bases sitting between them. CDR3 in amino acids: CASTSRTEAFF. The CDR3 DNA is TGTGCCAGCACCAGTAGAACTGAAGCTTTCTTT.

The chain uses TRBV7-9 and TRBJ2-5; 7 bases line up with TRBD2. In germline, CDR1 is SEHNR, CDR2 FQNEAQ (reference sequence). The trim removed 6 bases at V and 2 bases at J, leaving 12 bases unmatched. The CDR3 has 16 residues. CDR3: CASSSPGGGGQETQYF. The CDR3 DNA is TGTGCCAGCAGTTCCCCCGGCGGCGGGGGACAAGAGACCCAGTACTTC.

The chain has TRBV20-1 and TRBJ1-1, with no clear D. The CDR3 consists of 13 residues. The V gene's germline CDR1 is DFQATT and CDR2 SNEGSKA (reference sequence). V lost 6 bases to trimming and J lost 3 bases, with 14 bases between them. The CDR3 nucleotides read TGCAGTGCCCCGAAAGGGTCCGACACTGAAGCTTTCTTT. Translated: CSAPKGSDTEAFF.

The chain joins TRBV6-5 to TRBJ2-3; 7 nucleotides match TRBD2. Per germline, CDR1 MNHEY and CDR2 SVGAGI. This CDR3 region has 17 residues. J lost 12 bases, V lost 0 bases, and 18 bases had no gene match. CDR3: CASSYSGPRGRPIEQYF. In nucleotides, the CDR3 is TGTGCCAGCAGTTACTCTGGGCCGCGGGGGAGACCAATAGAACAGTATTTT.

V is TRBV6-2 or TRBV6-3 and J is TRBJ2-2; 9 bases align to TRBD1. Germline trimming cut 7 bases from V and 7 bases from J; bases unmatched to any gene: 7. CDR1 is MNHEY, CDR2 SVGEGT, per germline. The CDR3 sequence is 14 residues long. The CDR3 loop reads CASNNRGRDGELFF. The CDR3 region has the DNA TGTGCCAGCAATAACAGGGGGCGAGACGGGGAGCTGTTTTTT.

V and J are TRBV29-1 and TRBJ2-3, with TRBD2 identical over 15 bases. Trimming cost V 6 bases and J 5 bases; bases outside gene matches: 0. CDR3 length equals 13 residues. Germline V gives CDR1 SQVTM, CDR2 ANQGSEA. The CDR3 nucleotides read TGCAGCGTGGGACTAGCGGGAGGAGATACGCAGTATTTT. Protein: CSVGLAGGDTQYF.

As DNA, the CDR3 is TGCAGTGCTAGTCCGGGGCGTAATGAAAAACTGTTTTTT. Its protein is CSASPGRNEKLFF. This chain links TRBV20-1 with TRBJ1-4; TRBD1 is a possible D gene (5 bases). CDR1 and CDR2 (germline): DFQATT, SNEGSKA (reference sequence). CDR3 size: 13 residues. Trimming took 3 bases from V and 4 from J, leaving 9 bases between them.

CDR3 bases: TGTGCCATCAGAGGGACTAGCGATAGGGGCTACGAGCAGTACTTC. This codes for CAIRGTSDRGYEQYF. The chain combines TRBV10-3 with TRBJ2-7, with 10 bases fitting TRBD2. The CDR3 length is 15 residues. The germline CDR1 and CDR2 sequences are ENHRY and SYGVKD. The V gene end was trimmed by 6 bases and the J gene end by 3 bases; junction bases not matched to a gene: 8.

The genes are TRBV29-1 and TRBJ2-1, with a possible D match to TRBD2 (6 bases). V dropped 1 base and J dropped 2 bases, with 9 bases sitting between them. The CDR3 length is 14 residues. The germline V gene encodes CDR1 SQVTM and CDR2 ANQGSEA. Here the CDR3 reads CSVEGGRTYNEQFF. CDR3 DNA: TGCAGCGTTGAAGGTGGGAGGACCTACAATGAGCAGTTCTTC.

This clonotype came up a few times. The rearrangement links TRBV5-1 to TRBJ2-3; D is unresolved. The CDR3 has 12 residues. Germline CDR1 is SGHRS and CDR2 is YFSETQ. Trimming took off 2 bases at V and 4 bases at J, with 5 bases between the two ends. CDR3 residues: CASSFLADTQYF. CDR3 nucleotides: TGCGCCAGCAGCTTCCTTGCAGATACGCAGTATTTT. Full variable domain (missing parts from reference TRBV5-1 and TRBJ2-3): KAGVTQTPRYLIKTRGQQVTLSCSPISGHRSVSWYQQTPGQGLQFLFEYFSETQRNKGNFPGRFSGRQFSNSRSEMNVSTLELGDSALYLCASSFLADTQYFGPGTRLTVL.

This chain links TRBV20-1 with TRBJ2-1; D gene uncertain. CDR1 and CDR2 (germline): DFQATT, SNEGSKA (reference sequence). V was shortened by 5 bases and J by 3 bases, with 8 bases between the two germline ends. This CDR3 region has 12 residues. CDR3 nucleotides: TGCAGTGCTCCGGACCTCTACAATGAGCAGTTCTTC. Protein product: CSAPDLYNEQFF.

CDR3: CASGGGRGTEAFF. CDR3 bases: TGTGCCAGTGGAGGGGGGCGGGGCACTGAAGCTTTCTTT. V is TRBV6-6 and J is TRBJ1-1; a weak D match, TRBD1 (6 bases). The V gene's germline CDR1 is MNHNY and CDR2 SVGAGI (reference sequence). V was trimmed by 9 bases and J by 4 bases, leaving 15 bases between them. The CDR3 runs to 13 residues.

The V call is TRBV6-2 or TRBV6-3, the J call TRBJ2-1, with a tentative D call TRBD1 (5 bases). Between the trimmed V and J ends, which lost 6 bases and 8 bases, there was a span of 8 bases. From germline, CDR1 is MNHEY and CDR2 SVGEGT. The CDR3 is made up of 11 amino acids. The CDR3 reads CASSQGDEQFF. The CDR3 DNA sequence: TGTGCCAGCAGCCAGGGCGATGAGCAGTTCTTC.

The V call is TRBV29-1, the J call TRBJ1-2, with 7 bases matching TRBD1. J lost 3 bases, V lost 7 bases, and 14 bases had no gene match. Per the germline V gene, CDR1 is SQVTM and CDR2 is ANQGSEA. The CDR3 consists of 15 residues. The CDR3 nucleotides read TGCAGCGCCGATTATTTTGACAGGGTCGACTATGGCTACACCTTC. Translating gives CSADYFDRVDYGYTF.